These T cell receptor beta chains were read from a single sample in a study of T-cell reconstitution after alpha-beta-depleted transplantation in children. In TCRdb, the PCR reads were re-called with MiXCR into one record per CDR3 protein. The table lists about 980,000 distinct CDR3 sequences, less than 30% of them singletons. Sequenced here: PBMCs, mostly from graft donor cells, sampled 360 days after TCRalphabeta/CD19-depleted stem cell transplant. The origin of the receptors is a boy in the first two years of life who had a stem cell transplant for SCID, so the T cells may come from the graft donor. Each CDR3 is given with its conserved first and last residue.

length: 15
V: TRBV7-2
J: TRBJ2-1
CDR3: CASSLVGTGVNEQFF

length: 15
V: TRBV11-2
J: TRBJ2-1
CDR3: CASSLYLGPYNEQFF

length: 17
V: TRBV5-1
J: TRBJ1-2
CDR3: CASSPHRSEQARNGYTF

length: 16
V: TRBV12-3/TRBV12-4
J: TRBJ2-2
CDR3: CASKGWAGSNTGELFF

length: 16
V: TRBV5-1
J: TRBJ2-3
CDR3: CASSLEGGGTSDTQYF

length: 15
V: TRBV5-4
J: TRBJ1-1
CDR3: CASSKDPDKNTEAFF

length: 13
V: TRBV4-1
J: TRBJ1-2
CDR3: CASSQVSGYGYTF

length: 16
V: TRBV5-1
J: TRBJ1-2
CDR3: CASSFGAGTANYGYTF

length: 15
V: TRBV12-3/TRBV12-4
J: TRBJ2-7
CDR3: CASSQGRKVSYEQYF

length: 16
V: TRBV12-3/TRBV12-4
J: TRBJ2-5
CDR3: CASSPADRRRQETQYF

length: 16
V: TRBV20-1
J: TRBJ2-3
CDR3: CSAINRDIVETDTQYF

length: 12
V: TRBV10-3
J: TRBJ2-7
CDR3: CAISEGAYEQYF

length: 13
V: TRBV6-1
J: TRBJ1-6
CDR3: CASSANIDSPLHF

length: 13
V: TRBV20-1
J: TRBJ2-5
CDR3: CSALGTRGETQYF

length: 15
V: TRBV5-1
J: TRBJ2-1
CDR3: CASSLDTGGSNEQFF

length: 13
V: TRBV24-1
J: TRBJ2-3
CDR3: CATSREVSDTQYF

length: 16
V: TRBV5-5
J: TRBJ2-3
CDR3: CASSAGGGGVTDTQYF

length: 13
V: TRBV5-5
J: TRBJ2-5
CDR3: CASSPDTGGHQYF

length: 15
V: TRBV6-5
J: TRBJ1-3
CDR3: CASSYTAASGNTIYF

length: 18
V: TRBV12-3/TRBV12-4
J: TRBJ2-5
CDR3: CASSSERGPQGTKETQYF

length: 13
V: TRBV11-2
J: TRBJ2-7
CDR3: CASSLPSGGEQYF

length: 18
V: TRBV11-1
J: TRBJ2-5
CDR3: CASSLQRGRSGDIETQYF

length: 18
V: TRBV28
J: TRBJ2-5
CDR3: CASSLPPGGTGAQETQYF

length: 15
V: TRBV5-1
J: TRBJ1-6
CDR3: CASTPGGGRNSPLHF

length: 16
V: TRBV7-2
J: TRBJ2-5
CDR3: CASSLAGGFYQETQYF

length: 16
V: TRBV14
J: TRBJ1-6
CDR3: CASSHFGTLDGSPLHF

length: 15
V: TRBV15
J: TRBJ1-4
CDR3: CATSRGDSLAEKLFF

length: 14
V: TRBV7-9
J: TRBJ2-2
CDR3: CASSRTDSTGELFF

length: 16
V: TRBV4-2
J: TRBJ2-7
CDR3: CASSQNLGGTGREQYF

length: 19
V: TRBV11-2
J: TRBJ2-7
CDR3: CASSLESRMIAGDHYEQYF

length: 13
V: TRBV10-3
J: TRBJ2-7
CDR3: CAISEPGSDEQYF

length: 15
V: TRBV2
J: TRBJ2-7
CDR3: CASKGGQGYRSVKYF

length: 15
V: TRBV5-1
J: TRBJ2-2
CDR3: CASSLAGQVTGELFF

length: 13
V: TRBV2
J: TRBJ2-7
CDR3: CAGSTYGVYEQYF

length: 14
V: TRBV2
J: TRBJ2-7
CDR3: CASSQTGWSYEQYF

length: 15
V: TRBV4-1
J: TRBJ1-4
CDR3: CASSQEDRNNEKLFF

length: 16
V: TRBV28
J: TRBJ1-5
CDR3: CASSPVGKGSNQPQHF

length: 13
V: TRBV5-1
J: TRBJ1-1
CDR3: CASSLLVSAEAFF

length: 15
V: TRBV28
J: TRBJ2-7
CDR3: CASSPGGARSYEQYF

length: 15
V: TRBV6-2/TRBV6-3
J: TRBJ2-7
CDR3: CASSYLGQGFYEQYF

length: 14
V: TRBV15
J: TRBJ1-2
CDR3: CATSGGGGYDGYTF

length: 15
V: TRBV10-3
J: TRBJ2-5
CDR3: CAISVGARGGETQYF

length: 15
V: TRBV10-1
J: TRBJ2-4
CDR3: CASSDSDSYKDIQYF

length: 17
V: TRBV9
J: TRBJ2-3
CDR3: CASSVGLAGSGTDTQYF

length: 14
V: TRBV7-2
J: TRBJ2-7
CDR3: CASSLGVESYEQYF

length: 19
V: TRBV7-2
J: TRBJ2-7
CDR3: CASRARDRGPFISSYEQYF

length: 16
V: TRBV6-2/TRBV6-3
J: TRBJ2-1
CDR3: CASSYSPGSSYNEQFF

length: 10
V: TRBV7-9
J: TRBJ2-1
CDR3: CACSSGEQFF

length: 17
V: TRBV5-6
J: TRBJ2-5
CDR3: CASSYRRDRRYQETQYF

length: 12
V: TRBV30
J: TRBJ1-2
CDR3: CAWSVQLYGYTF

length: 14
V: TRBV2
J: TRBJ1-1
CDR3: CAYLSWAMNTEAFF

length: 15
V: TRBV20-1
J: TRBJ2-1
CDR3: CSARGPGQGYNEQFF

length: 14
V: TRBV7-2
J: TRBJ2-3
CDR3: CASSFLGIGDTQYF

length: 14
V: TRBV5-6
J: TRBJ1-2
CDR3: CASSPRGHFYGYTF

length: 16
V: TRBV13
J: TRBJ2-2
CDR3: CASSFTGGGKTGELFF

length: 14
V: TRBV9
J: TRBJ2-7
CDR3: CASSTRQGQYEQYF

length: 16
V: TRBV20-1
J: TRBJ1-5
CDR3: CSASRGGQGANQPQHF

length: 15
V: TRBV5-1
J: TRBJ2-7
CDR3: CASSSWDSGYYEQYF

length: 12
V: TRBV25-1
J: TRBJ2-5
CDR3: CASRAPLETQYF